These 21 T cell receptor beta chains were sequenced from one sample in a study of T cell repertoires in cytomegalovirus infection. In TCRdb, the reads were re-called with MiXCR into one record per CDR3 protein. The sample consists of about 69,000 distinct CDR3 sequences, 28% of them appearing once. For these TCRs, the target antigens are not known. The sequenced sample was CD8+ T cells from cultured PBMCs, obtained from culture after CMV antigen stimulation. The receptor set was obtained from a human donor in good health (CMV status not recorded). Some clones in this sample may be carry-over from other donors' samples.

There are many counts of this clonotype. V is TRBV6-1 and J is TRBJ1-1; D remains ambiguous. Germline V lookup: CDR1 MNHNS, CDR2 SASEGT. The length of the CDR3 is 14 residues. V was trimmed by 6 bases and J by 1 base, leaving 12 bases between them. The chain's CDR3 is CASRRRGQNTEAFF. DNA for the CDR3: TGTGCCAGCAGGCGAAGAGGGCAGAACACTGAAGCTTTCTTT.

This clonotype was recorded at least ten times. The V and J genes are TRBV6-2 or TRBV6-3 and TRBJ1-6, with D possibly being TRBD1 (5 bases). The length of the CDR3 is 16 residues. Germline lookup yields CDR1 MNHEY and CDR2 SVGEGT. The V end was cut by 0 bases, the J end by 7 bases, with 13 bases between. This chain's CDR3 is CASSYSNVRENSPLHF. CDR3 in DNA: TGTGCCAGCAGTTACTCGAACGTCAGGGAAAATTCACCCCTCCACTTT.

This clonotype was found a few times. The chain combines TRBV4-1 with TRBJ1-2; D gene uncertain. The CDR3 loop spans 13 amino acids. Germline-derived CDR1 and CDR2 are MGHRA and YSYEKL. With 0 bases removed from V and 8 bases from J, the gap between germline ends came to 10 bases. The CDR3 DNA sequence: TGCGCCAGCAGCCAAGAGGGCTCGAGGGGCTACACCTTC. Translating gives CASSQEGSRGYTF.

This CDR3 reads CASSYGTYGYTF. The CDR3 coding sequence is TGTGCCAGCAGTTACGGGACCTATGGCTACACCTTC. V gene TRBV6-2 or TRBV6-3 combines with J gene TRBJ1-2, with D possibly being TRBD1 (5 bases). Germline lookup yields CDR1 MNHEY and CDR2 SVGEGT. Trimming took 2 bases from V and 4 from J, leaving 5 bases between them. This CDR3 has 12 amino acids.

V is TRBV7-6 and J is TRBJ2-1; 9 bases fit TRBD2. Germline loops: CDR1 SGHVS, CDR2 FNYEAQ. The CDR3 has 15 residues. V trimming: 6 bases; J trimming: 5 bases; junction bases outside the gene matches: 8. The DNA for the CDR3 is TGTGCCAGCAGATTATTAGCGGGAGAGAACAATGAGCAGTTCTTC. Amino acids: CASRLLAGENNEQFF. The whole variable domain, remainder taken from reference TRBV7-6 and TRBJ2-1, is GAGVSQSPRYKVTKRGQDVALRCDPISGHVSLYWYRQALGQGPEFLTYFNYEAQQDKSGLPNDRFSAERPEGSISTLTIQRTEQRDSAMYRCASRLLAGENNEQFFGPGTRLTVL.

The sample holds a few counts of this clonotype. A junction end diverges from the germline sequence, so it may reflect a read error. The rearrangement links TRBV2 to TRBJ2-1, with D perhaps matching TRBD1 (5 bases). The CDR3 extends over 15 amino acids. Germline V gives CDR1 SNHLY, CDR2 FYNNEI. DNA for the CDR3: TGTGCCAGCAGGGAAGACAGCAGATCCTACAATGAGCAGTTCTTC. This sequence encodes CASREDSRSYNEQFF.

There are many counts of this clonotype. The chain joins TRBV5-5 to TRBJ2-2; D is perhaps TRBD2 (6 bases). Germline CDR1 SGHKS, CDR2 YYEKEE (reference sequence). V was cut by 7 bases and J by 3 bases, with 16 bases left in between. The CDR3 is 15 residues long. For the CDR3, the DNA is TGTGCCAGCTTCGGGGGTCAGGGAGACACCGGGGAGCTGTTTTTT. Translation: CASFGGQGDTGELFF.

To note about this clonotype: The CDR3 does not end in the conserved phenylalanine or tryptophan, so this is likely a read error. This sequence joins TRBV5-8 and TRBJ2-7; 11 positions match TRBD1. V lost 3 bases and J lost 5; bases outside the gene matches: 7. CDR1 and CDR2 (germline): SGHTS, YDEGEE. The CDR3 covers 15 residues. The CDR3 DNA reads as TGTGCCAGCAGCTATATAGGACAGGGGGCCAACGAGCAGTACTTG. Translating it yields CASSYIGQGANEQYL.

The chain uses TRBV6-2 or TRBV6-3 and TRBJ2-4; D is uncertain. The germline V gene has CDR1 MNHEY and CDR2 SVGEGT. The CDR3 contains 15 residues. V was cut by 2 bases and J by 2 bases, with 10 bases left in between. For the CDR3, the DNA is TGTGCCAGCAGTTACCTCCGGTTGTCCAAAAACATTCAGTACTTC. Residues: CASSYLRLSKNIQYF.

V is TRBV27 and J is TRBJ2-2; no clear D. Germline V lookup: CDR1 MNHEY, CDR2 SMNVEV (reference sequence). This CDR3 region has 13 residues. V was trimmed by 2 bases and J by 2 bases, leaving 3 bases between them. The CDR3 loop reads CASSLLNTGELFF. The CDR3 DNA follows: TGTGCCAGCAGTTTACTAAACACCGGGGAGCTGTTTTTT.

This clonotype showed up just a few times. The J gene is TRBJ2-7, the V gene TRBV27; unclear D gene. There are 14 residues in the CDR3. Germline V CDR1 and CDR2: MNHEY, SMNVEV (reference sequence). V lost 5 bases and J lost 6, with 17 bases in between. This CDR3 is CASSPLRSACEQYF. The CDR3 DNA reads as TGTGCCAGCAGTCCTCTACGGAGTGCTTGCGAGCAGTACTTC.

In this sample, this clonotype turned up many times. The CDR3 DNA sequence: TGTGCCAGCAGCTTAGCGGGCAGGGTATCAGATACGCAGTATTTT. This codes for CASSLAGRVSDTQYF. The V and J genes are TRBV7-8 and TRBJ2-3, with D perhaps TRBD1 (5 bases). Germline V gene sequence: CDR1 SGHVS, CDR2 FQNEAQ. The CDR3 runs 15 residues. V lost 0 bases, J lost 4 bases, and 11 bases lay in between.

The chain combines TRBV7-6 with TRBJ1-1, with unresolved D. The CDR3 is made up of 13 amino acids. Germline CDR1 reads SGHVS; CDR2 reads FNYEAQ. Trimming took off 1 base at V and 6 bases at J, with 9 bases between the two ends. CDR3 DNA: TGTGCCAGCAGCTTAGAGTTGAGCCCTGAAGCTTTCTTT. It specifies CASSLELSPEAFF. Full variable domain (rest looked up from reference TRBV7-6 and TRBJ1-1): GAGVSQSPRYKVTKRGQDVALRCDPISGHVSLYWYRQALGQGPEFLTYFNYEAQQDKSGLPNDRFSAERPEGSISTLTIQRTEQRDSAMYRCASSLELSPEAFFGQGTRLTVV.

The chain joins TRBV20-1 to TRBJ2-4; TRBD2 agrees at 9 bases. The CDR3 loop spans 15 amino acids. In germline, CDR1 is DFQATT, CDR2 SNEGSKA (reference sequence). Losses at the gene ends were 6 bases for V and 8 bases for J; bases not matched to a gene: 14. DNA for the CDR3: TGCAGTGCCCGCGGGGAGCGGGGGGTGCAAGACATTCAGTACTTC. Translating gives CSARGERGVQDIQYF.

V is TRBV6-2 or TRBV6-3 and J is TRBJ2-7, with D maybe TRBD2 (5 bases). The V and J ends lost 9 bases and 3 bases respectively, with 18 bases between them. There are 14 residues in the CDR3. Germline assignment: CDR1 MNHEY and CDR2 SVGEGT. CDR3 protein: CASTSGGFNYEQYF. The DNA for the CDR3 is TGTGCCAGTACTTCCGGCGGGTTCAACTACGAGCAGTACTTC.

The V gene is TRBV5-1, the J gene TRBJ1-3, with 8 bases that match TRBD1. CDR1 and CDR2 (germline): SGHRS, YFSETQ. The CDR3 totals 18 residues. Trimming removed 4 bases from V and 0 bases from J; junction bases left unmatched: 12. CDR3 nucleotide sequence: TGCGCCAGCAGCCCGGAGGCCCGACAGGGGACCTCTGGAAACACCATATATTTT. Amino acids: CASSPEARQGTSGNTIYF.

As for this clonotype: A much larger clone lies one base from this, so it may be a read error. The chain uses TRBV7-2 and TRBJ2-7; D perhaps matches TRBD1 (6 bases). The CDR3 has 14 residues. CDR1 and CDR2 (germline): SGHTA, FQGNSA. This CDR3 is CASRLGTGPYEQYF. The CDR3 DNA is TGTGCCAGCAGATTAGGAACAGGGCCCTACGAGCAGTACTTC.

The chain joins TRBV29-1 to TRBJ2-3, with 8 bases aligning to TRBD2. The CDR3 spans 15 residues. V was pared by 3 bases and J by 2 bases, with 7 bases of the junction left unmatched. Germline V lookup: CDR1 SQVTM, CDR2 ANQGSEA. The CDR3 DNA follows: TGCAGCGTTGAGCGGGGGGCCGACTTCACAGATACGCAGTATTTT. Residues: CSVERGADFTDTQYF.

This clonotype has more than one count but fewer than ten. The chain uses TRBV7-3 and TRBJ1-1, with 8 bases aligning to TRBD1. The CDR3 has 16 residues. J gave up 0 bases and V 5 bases, and 8 bases lay outside the gene matches. The germline V gene has CDR1 SGHTA and CDR2 FQGTGA. The CDR3 coding sequence is TGTGCCAGCAGCCCTGTGGGGGGACAGGTGAACACTGAAGCTTTCTTT. This codes for CASSPVGGQVNTEAFF.

The chain combines TRBV20-1 with TRBJ2-7, with 8 nucleotides matching TRBD2. J was trimmed by 1 base and V by 0 bases; bases with no gene match: 8. This CDR3 comprises 16 residues. CDR1 DFQATT and CDR2 SNEGSKA come from the germline V gene (reference sequence). CDR3 in DNA: TGCAGTGCTAGAGACCTGACTAGCGAGGAGTCCTACGAGCAGTACTTC. Translated, it gives CSARDLTSEESYEQYF.

This rearrangement joins TRBV19 to TRBJ2-2, with a possible D match to TRBD2 (5 bases). Trimming removed 7 bases at V and 6 bases at J, with 27 bases between. The CDR3 spans 18 residues. Germline V CDR1 and CDR2: LNHDA, SQIVND (reference sequence). CDR3 sequence (DNA): TGTGCCAGTACTTCGTACGGAGGTGTAACAACAGACGCCGGGGAGCTGTTTTTT. Translation gives CASTSYGGVTTDAGELFF.